This T cell receptor (beta chain) was found in a study of T cell clonotyping in hematopoietic cell transplantation. The CDR3 covers 17 residues. CDR1 and CDR2 from the germline V gene are MGHRA and YSYEKL. V shed 3 bases and J shed 3 bases, with 17 bases lying between them. Study results and caveats: No sorting was done, leaving CD4 and CD8 contributions mixed.

Method: immunoSEQ multiplex PCR; TCRdb's copy keeps in-frame clones and lacks some. This table has 60,000 to 75,000 clones, around 94% appearing once. Comments on this clone: What it recognizes is unknown.

The clonotype was recovered from a man in his fifties in good health. Some clones in this sample may be carry-over from other donors' samples. Sequences were obtained from peripheral blood mononuclear cells. V gene TRBV4-1 combines with J gene TRBJ1-4; possible D gene TRBD1, 6 bases. CDR3 in DNA: TGCGCCAGCAGCCAGGGGCCCGGACAGCACCCTAATGAAAAACTGTTTTTT. Translation gives CASSQGPGQHPNEKLFF.